The rows below give T cell receptor beta chains drawn from one sample of a study of cytomegalovirus exposure and HLA in healthy donors. TCRdb keeps only in-frame clones here, not all; method: immunoSEQ multiplex PCR. The sample has some 130,000 clones; about 80% are singletons. Material for sequencing was PBMCs. These receptors were obtained from a man aged 25-40 years in good health and CMV-seronegative. Both conserved end residues are part of each CDR3. A D gene is named only where the DNA matches it firmly.

TRBV11-3	15	TRBD1	CASSPRGRDTGELFF
TRBV28	14	TRBD1	CASSLTGGGNIQYF
TRBV2	15	-	CASSEGVGTSYEQYF
TRBV5-8	17	-	CASSLAYSGYSNQPQHF
TRBV6-6	12	TRBD1	CASRTPGGGYTF
TRBV7-7	12	-	CAIVRGYNEQFF
TRBV6-5	15	TRBD1	CASSAGTGIANEQFF
TRBV9	16	TRBD1	CASSVERQGLNQPQHF
TRBV14	13	-	CASSPQGQETQYF
TRBV27	15	TRBD1	CASSDSGTGGTEAFF
TRBV5-1	14	-	CASSRTSSYNEQFF
TRBV7-8	12	-	CAEREDTGELFF
TRBV28	14	-	CASTRGGSNTEAFF
TRBV6-5	16	-	CASSLAGGETGNTIYF
TRBV18	13	TRBD1	CASTTPGGGEAFF
TRBV11-2	13	-	CASSLGGFGGQYF
TRBV15	15	-	CATSRHPDSGTEAFF
TRBV19	17	-	CASTHNAASSLGYGYTF
TRBV19	14	-	CASSPGASQETQYF
TRBV27	15	TRBD1	CASSLNDRGGTEAFF
TRBV7-2	16	TRBD1	CASSLVSTGGDQPQHF
TRBV4-1	17	-	CASSPRDLLTSSNEQFF
TRBV29-1	13	-	CSVAVRKNYGYTF
TRBV6-1	15	-	CASSERGGTSYGYTF
TRBV5-1	14	TRBD2	CASSLTSGLYEQYF
TRBV30	13	-	CALGARHTGELFF
TRBV5-4	15	-	CASSRQTENSDTQYF
TRBV30	12	-	CAWSVQSYGYTF
TRBV27	11	-	CASSSGGGYTF
TRBV25-1	17	TRBD2	CASRAVPGTSVYNEQFF
TRBV28	13	-	CASIRGSNAEAFF
TRBV7-9	13	-	CASSSLGTGELFF
TRBV5-1	13	-	CASSGGTARGYTF
TRBV28	14	-	CASIPGKRTGELFF
TRBV29-1	13	-	CSGGQPLPYEQYF
TRBV5-4	15	TRBD2	CASSPGGGAGFEQYF
TRBV30	13	TRBD1	CAWSTTGNQPQHF
TRBV29-1	16	-	CSVLTGSGTVGNEQFF
TRBV10-2	11	-	CATTQGNTIYF
TRBV25-1	13	TRBD1	CASSGTGADEQYF
TRBV7-9	13	-	CASSGDWRYGYTF
TRBV4-3	15	-	CASSQDQEGGTPQHF
TRBV7-8	14	-	CASTRGREYNEQFF